Shown below are 14 T cell receptor beta chains from a single sample sequenced in a study of blood T cell repertoires in COVID-19. Sequenced by immunoSEQ multiplex PCR; TCRdb stores in-frame clones only, minus some. The profile shows about 240,000 clones, approximately 86% of them singletons. Material: PBMCs or T cells enriched from blood (not recorded which). The receptors stem from a woman aged 35 to 49 with acute COVID-19.

The chain joins TRBV21-1 to TRBJ2-3; TRBD2, the table's D call, lacks a check against the DNA. TRBV21-1 is described as a pseudogene. The CDR3 spans 16 residues. CDR3 in DNA: TGTGCCAGCAGCAAGAGGCTAGCGGGAGGGCCACATACGCAGTATTTT. Translated: CASSKRLAGGPHTQYF.

The DNA of the CDR3 is TGTGCCAGCAGCGTAGGCCCGGACTATGGCTACACCTTC. Translation: CASSVGPDYGYTF. V usage is TRBV9 and J usage is TRBJ1-2; D unclear. In germline, CDR1 is SGDLS, CDR2 YYNGEE. V was clipped by 0 bases and J by 3 bases, with 6 bases between them. The CDR3 has 13 residues.

V gene TRBV5-1 combines with J gene TRBJ1-3; D remains ambiguous. V lost 4 bases to trimming and J lost 0 bases, with 14 bases between them. The CDR3 is 16 residues long. Germline V lookup: CDR1 SGHRS, CDR2 YFSETQ. The chain's CDR3 is CASSADLELSGNTIYF. In DNA form, the CDR3 reads TGCGCCAGCAGCGCGGACTTAGAACTCTCTGGAAACACCATATATTTT.

This clone occurred once. This chain links TRBV2 with TRBJ1-6; possibly TRBD1 for D (6 bases). This CDR3 has 14 residues. In germline, CDR1 is SNHLY, CDR2 FYNNEI. Trimming removed 6 bases at V and 9 bases at J, with 15 bases between. CDR3 in DNA: TGTGCCAGCAGCGGAACAGGGAGTGGTTCACCCCTCCACTTT. Its protein product is CASSGTGSGSPLHF.

The CDR3 here is CASRPGTANYGYTF. In DNA, the CDR3 is TGCGCCAGCAGACCCGGGACAGCGAATTATGGCTACACCTTC. The V gene is TRBV5-1, the J gene TRBJ1-2, with 7 bases aligning to TRBD1. J gave up 5 bases and V 5 bases, and 9 bases lay outside the gene matches. The CDR3 runs 14 residues. Germline CDR1 SGHRS, CDR2 YFSETQ.

The chain employs TRBV19 and TRBJ1-1, with a tentative D call TRBD1 (5 bases). Germline CDR1 LNHDA, CDR2 SQIVND (reference sequence). Trimming took off 5 bases at V and 5 bases at J, with 12 bases between the two ends. CDR3 length: 13 residues. DNA for the CDR3: TGTGCCAGTAGTTCAGGGCGCGGAACTGAAGCTTTCTTT. Translating gives CASSSGRGTEAFF.

V is TRBV10-3 and J is TRBJ2-3, with D possibly being TRBD1 (6 bases). The CDR3 runs 15 residues. Trimming left V 6 bases short and J 2 bases short, with 15 bases between. Germline V gene data show CDR1 as ENHRY and CDR2 as SYGVKD. The CDR3 protein is CAISPYRDLTDTQYF. CDR3 in DNA: TGTGCCATCAGCCCTTACAGGGACCTCACAGATACGCAGTATTTT.

J is TRBJ2-3 and V is TRBV11-3; D may be TRBD2 (5 bases). This CDR3 comprises 15 residues. Trimming stripped 1 base from V and 3 bases from J, with 11 bases between. Germline CDR1 and CDR2: SGHNT and YENEEA. The CDR3 is CASSLGVARTDTQYF. The CDR3 DNA is TGTGCCAGCAGCTTAGGTGTAGCGAGAACAGATACGCAGTATTTT.

Details on this clone: Other DNA sequences in the same sample also yield this CDR3. This chain uses TRBV5-4 with TRBJ2-7; 11 bases align to TRBD2. V trimming: 4 bases; J trimming: 1 base; junction bases outside the gene matches: 4. This CDR3 comprises 15 residues. Germline CDR1 SGHNT, CDR2 YYREEE (reference sequence). The CDR3 coding sequence is TGTGCCAGCAGCACCCGGACTAGCGGGTCCTACGAGCAGTACTTC. The encoded protein is CASSTRTSGSYEQYF.

This chain connects TRBV5-1 to TRBJ2-1; tentatively, D is TRBD1 (5 bases). The CDR3 has 16 amino acids. V lost 3 bases and J lost 0, with 13 bases in between. Germline V gene sequence: CDR1 SGHRS, CDR2 YFSETQ. The CDR3: CASSSRPQVSYNEQFF. CDR3 in DNA: TGCGCCAGCAGCTCGCGACCACAGGTCTCCTACAATGAGCAGTTCTTC.

In this sample, this clone turned up once. J is TRBJ2-7 and V is TRBV19, with 8 bases matching TRBD1. Germline V gene data show CDR1 as LNHDA and CDR2 as SQIVND (reference sequence). J was trimmed by 2 bases and V by 5 bases; bases with no gene match: 8. This CDR3 is 15 amino acids long. The CDR3 DNA reads TGTGCCAGTAGTTCCGGACAGGGATGGGCCTACGAGCAGTACTTC. Translating it yields CASSSGQGWAYEQYF.

This clone was counted a few times. V gene TRBV6-5 combines with J gene TRBJ1-6; 10 positions match TRBD1. The CDR3 length is 14 residues. The germline gives CDR1 MNHEY, CDR2 SVGAGI. V shed 6 bases, J shed 7 bases, and the junction held 3 bases outside the gene matches. The CDR3 region is CASSVDRGNSPLHF. The CDR3, as DNA: TGTGCCAGCAGCGTGGACAGGGGGAATTCACCCCTCCACTTT.

The DNA of the CDR3 is TGTGCCAGCAGCTTAATGGGGCCTGGGGCCAACGTCCTGACTTTC. Translation: CASSLMGPGANVLTF. The chain employs TRBV7-3 and TRBJ2-6; D is possibly TRBD1 (5 bases). Germline V gene sequence: CDR1 SGHTA, CDR2 FQGTGA. The CDR3 is made up of 15 amino acids. Trimming pared 1 base from V and 2 bases from J, leaving 6 bases between.

V usage is TRBV9 and J usage is TRBJ2-3; D might be TRBD2 (5 bases). Trimming removed 4 bases from V and 0 bases from J, with 15 bases in between. The CDR3 runs 16 residues. The V gene's germline CDR1 is SGDLS and CDR2 YYNGEE. The CDR3 DNA reads TGTGCCAGCAGCCCCCGAGCGGAAACTAGCACAGATACGCAGTATTTT. Its translation is CASSPRAETSTDTQYF.